This passage covers 19 T cell receptor beta chains from one sample sequenced in a study of blood T cell repertoires in COVID-19. Using immunoSEQ multiplex PCR, the repertoire was profiled, and TCRdb retains in-frame clones only, with some absent. The sample has about 130,000 clones, roughly 90% seen once. Sequenced material: peripheral blood. These receptors all stem from a man aged 60 to 75 with COVID-19, enrolled during active disease.

This clone has just a few counts. The J gene is TRBJ1-4, the V gene TRBV10-3, with no clear D. The CDR3 sequence is 14 residues long. The V gene lost 6 bases and the J gene lost 7 bases, with 15 bases spanning the gap. CDR1 and CDR2 (germline): ENHRY, SYGVKD. The CDR3 nucleotides are TGTGCCATCAGGGATGGGAGTAAGGGTGAAAAACTGTTTTTT. This gives the protein CAIRDGSKGEKLFF.

The chain recombines TRBV5-6 with TRBJ1-2, with D perhaps matching TRBD1 (5 bases). Germline CDR1 reads SGHDT; CDR2 reads YYEEEE. The CDR3 covers 14 residues. The germline V and J ends were trimmed by 0 bases and 6 bases, with 12 bases remaining between them. The CDR3 region has the DNA TGTGCCAGCAGCTTGGGAAGGGGAAAAGATGGCTACACCTTC. It is translated as CASSLGRGKDGYTF.

A single count supports this clone. The rearrangement uses TRBV9 and TRBJ1-1, with D hard to call. Germline CDR1 SGDLS, CDR2 YYNGEE. V was shortened by 0 bases and J by 4 bases, with 13 bases between the two germline ends. The CDR3 sequence is 15 residues long. The CDR3 DNA reads as TGTGCCAGCAGCGTAGAGTCCAGGCGTAGCACTGAAGCTTTCTTT. Protein product: CASSVESRRSTEAFF.

The chain joins TRBV5-5 to TRBJ2-2; no clear D. Per the germline V gene, CDR1 is SGHKS and CDR2 is YYEKEE (reference sequence). This CDR3 contains 12 residues. V lost 1 base and J lost 5, with 3 bases in between. CDR3 nucleotides: TGTGCCAGCAGCTTGCTGACCGGGGAGCTGTTTTTT. It yields the protein CASSLLTGELFF.

The chain links TRBV24-1 to TRBJ2-7; TRBD1 agrees at 7 bases. The CDR3 is 17 residues long. Per the germline V gene, CDR1 is KGHDR and CDR2 is SFDVKD. V trimming: 5 bases; J trimming: 4 bases; junction bases outside the gene matches: 16. The CDR3 DNA is TGTGCCACCAGTGGCTTAGCCTCTACCGGGACAGAGTACGAGCAGTACTTC. Residues: CATSGLASTGTEYEQYF.

The CDR3 DNA reads TGCGCCAGCAGCCAAGACCCCGCCAGGGGGTCTAATTCACCCCTCCACTTT. It codes for CASSQDPARGSNSPLHF. The chain links TRBV4-3 to TRBJ1-6; 7 nucleotides align to TRBD1. V was clipped by 0 bases and J by 6 bases; unmatched bases: 8. Germline CDR1 is LGHNA and CDR2 is YSLEER. The CDR3 contains 17 residues.

The chain carries TRBV3-1 (or the pseudogene TRBV3-2) and TRBJ2-7; perhaps TRBD1 as D (6 bases). The V gene's germline CDR1 is LGHDT and CDR2 YNNKEL (reference sequence). CDR3 length: 15 amino acids. Trimming removed 2 bases at V and 2 bases at J, with 13 bases between. CDR3 in amino acids: CASSQRLDSTYEQYF. The DNA of the CDR3 is TGTGCCAGCAGCCAACGTTTGGACAGCACCTACGAGCAGTACTTC.

This clone has only one observation. The chain combines TRBV6-2 or TRBV6-3 with TRBJ1-2, with D perhaps TRBD1 (5 bases). Germline-derived CDR1 and CDR2 are MNHEY and SVGEGT. V lost 0 bases, J lost 4 bases, and 15 bases lay in between. CDR3 length: 16 residues. CDR3 sequence: CASSYSEGRDGYGYTF. The CDR3 nucleotides read TGTGCCAGCAGTTACTCGGAGGGCAGGGATGGCTATGGCTACACCTTC.

The gene calls are TRBV6-4 and TRBJ2-1; 7 bases are a match to TRBD1. The CDR3 has 12 amino acids. From germline, CDR1 is MRHNA and CDR2 SNTAGT. V lost 8 bases to trimming and J lost 9 bases; unmatched junction nucleotides: 7. For the CDR3, the DNA is TGTGCCAGCGAGGGGGCGGGCGGTGAGCAGTTCTTC. Protein: CASEGAGGEQFF.

The V call is TRBV7-8, the J call TRBJ1-1; no firm D call. The CDR3 loop spans 13 amino acids. The germline CDR1 and CDR2 sequences are SGHVS and FQNEAQ. The V end lost 5 bases, the J end lost 1 base, and 8 bases lay between the germline ends. The CDR3 spells CASSPTQNTEAFF. The CDR3 coding sequence is TGTGCCAGCAGCCCCACACAGAACACTGAAGCTTTCTTT.

The chain is built from TRBV15 and TRBJ1-2; 7 nucleotides align to TRBD1. V dropped 5 bases and J dropped 6; count of bases not matched to a gene: 9. This CDR3 contains 14 residues. Germline assignment: CDR1 LNHNV and CDR2 YYDKDF (reference sequence). CDR3 nucleotides: TGTGCCACCAGCTTCAGGGGGGCCCCGAATGGCTACACCTTC. Amino acids: CATSFRGAPNGYTF.

This rearrangement joins TRBV19 to TRBJ1-1, with D perhaps matching TRBD1 (6 bases). Germline CDR1 LNHDA, CDR2 SQIVND (reference sequence). The CDR3 spans 15 residues. Trimming stripped 3 bases from V and 4 bases from J, with 15 bases between. CDR3 in DNA: TGTGCCAGTAGTATTTGGGGGCAAAGAGGCACTGAAGCTTTCTTT. It yields the protein CASSIWGQRGTEAFF.

The rearrangement joins TRBV6-1 to TRBJ1-1; D remains unclear. Germline CDR1 MNHNS, CDR2 SASEGT. The CDR3 runs to 14 residues. V lost 2 bases and J 5 bases, leaving 12 bases between the germline ends. The CDR3 DNA sequence: TGTGCCAGCAGTGAATACGGGATTTCGACTGAAGCTTTCTTT. Residues: CASSEYGISTEAFF.

This clone has only one observation. The rearrangement joins TRBV7-6 to TRBJ1-3, with 10 bases fitting TRBD1. The V segment lost 0 bases and the J segment 1 base; nucleotides outside the gene matches: 6. In germline, CDR1 is SGHVS, CDR2 FNYEAQ. The CDR3 covers 18 residues. The DNA of the CDR3 is TGTGCCAGCAGCTTAGCGACAGGGGGCTTTTCATCTGGAAACACCATATATTTT. Protein sequence: CASSLATGGFSSGNTIYF.

The V call is TRBV6-5, the J call TRBJ2-7, with D unclear. Trimming stripped 4 bases from V and 1 base from J, with 8 bases between. The germline gives CDR1 MNHEY, CDR2 SVGAGI. The CDR3 is 13 residues long. The CDR3: CASSSLSSYEQYF. CDR3 in DNA: TGTGCCAGCAGTTCCCTCTCTTCCTACGAGCAGTACTTC.

This rearrangement joins TRBV7-9 to TRBJ2-7; D might be TRBD1 (6 bases). V shed 5 bases and J shed 1 base, with 12 bases lying between them. The CDR3 runs to 14 residues. The V gene's germline CDR1 is SEHNR and CDR2 FQNEAQ (reference sequence). CDR3: CASSPRQESYEQYF. In DNA, the CDR3 is TGTGCCAGCAGCCCCCGACAGGAATCCTACGAGCAGTACTTC.

V usage is TRBV5-4 and J usage is TRBJ1-6; D may be TRBD1 (6 bases). The germline gives CDR1 SGHNT, CDR2 YYREEE (reference sequence). V gave up 3 bases and J gave up 0 bases, with 13 bases separating them. The CDR3 runs to 17 residues. The CDR3 here is CASSSPGQSSYNSPLHF. For the CDR3, the DNA is TGTGCCAGCAGCTCCCCCGGACAGAGCTCCTATAATTCACCCCTCCACTTT.

The genes are TRBV4-1 and TRBJ2-2, with 15 positions matching TRBD2. Germline V gene data show CDR1 as MGHRA and CDR2 as YSYEKL. The length of the CDR3 is 17 residues. The V gene end was trimmed by 2 bases and the J gene end by 10 bases; junction bases not matched to a gene: 8. This chain's CDR3 is CASSQPWTSGGEAELFF. Here the CDR3 DNA reads TGCGCCAGCAGCCAACCCTGGACTAGCGGGGGGGAGGCGGAGCTGTTTTTT.

The CDR3, as DNA: TGTGCCAGCAGCTCCTCTTGGCGGGCTTTGAACACTGAAGCTTTCTTT. This encodes CASSSSWRALNTEAFF. J is TRBJ1-1 and V is TRBV5-5; D is unclear. The V and J ends lost 3 bases and 0 bases respectively, with 15 bases between them. Germline V lookup: CDR1 SGHKS, CDR2 YYEKEE (reference sequence). The CDR3 loop spans 16 amino acids.